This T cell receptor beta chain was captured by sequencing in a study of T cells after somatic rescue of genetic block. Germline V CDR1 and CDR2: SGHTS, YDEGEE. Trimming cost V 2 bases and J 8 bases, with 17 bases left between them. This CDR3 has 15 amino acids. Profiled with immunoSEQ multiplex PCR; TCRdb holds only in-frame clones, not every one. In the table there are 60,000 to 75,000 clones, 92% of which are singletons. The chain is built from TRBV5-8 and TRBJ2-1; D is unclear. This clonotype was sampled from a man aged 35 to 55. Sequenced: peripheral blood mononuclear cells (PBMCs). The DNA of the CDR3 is TGTGCCAGCAGCTTTCTTGCCCAGGTAGGCGATGAGCAGTTCTTC. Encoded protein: CASSFLAQVGDEQFF. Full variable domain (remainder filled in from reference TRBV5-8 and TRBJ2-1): EAGVTQSPTHLIKTRGQQATLRCSPISGHTSVYWYQQALGLGLQFLLWYDEGEERNRGNFPPRFSGRQFPNYSSELNVNALELEDSALYLCASSFLAQVGDEQFFGPGTRLTVL.